This T cell receptor beta chain was identified in a study of shared clonotypes between healthy human individuals. General study results and limits: Represented diversity (both genetic and exposure-history) was limited by the small number of donors.

As to this clone: Its antigen is unidentified.

Clones were read by immunoSEQ multiplex PCR, and TCRdb kept only the in-frame ones, dropping some. The sample has fewer than 2.5 million clones; over 85% are singletons. Germline V gene sequence: CDR1 KGHSH, CDR2 LQKENI. Trimming removed 2 bases at V and 1 base at J, with 11 bases between. The CDR3 runs 15 residues. The chain is built from TRBV18 and TRBJ2-5; a possible D gene is TRBD1 (5 bases). What was sequenced was naive CD4+ T cells from PBMCs. Subset indicated: CD45RA+ positively selected. The clonotype was recovered from a man between 18 and 29 years old in good health. Some clones in this sample may be carry-over from other donors' samples. CDR3 nucleotide sequence: TGTGCCAGCTCACCATACACAGGATTCCAAGAGACCCAGTACTTC. It is translated as CASSPYTGFQETQYF.